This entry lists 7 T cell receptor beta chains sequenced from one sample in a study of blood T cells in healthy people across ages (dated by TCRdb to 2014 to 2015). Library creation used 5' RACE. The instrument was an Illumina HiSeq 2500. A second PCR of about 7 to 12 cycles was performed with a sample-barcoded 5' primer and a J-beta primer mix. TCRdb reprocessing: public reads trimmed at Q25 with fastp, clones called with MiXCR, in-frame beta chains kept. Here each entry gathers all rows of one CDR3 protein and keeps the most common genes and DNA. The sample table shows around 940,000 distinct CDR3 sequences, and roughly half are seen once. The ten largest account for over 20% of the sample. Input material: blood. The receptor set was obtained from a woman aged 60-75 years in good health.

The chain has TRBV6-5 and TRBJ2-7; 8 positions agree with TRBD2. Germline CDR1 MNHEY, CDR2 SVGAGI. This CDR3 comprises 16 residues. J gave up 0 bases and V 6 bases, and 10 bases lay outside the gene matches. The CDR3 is CASSRTGTSYSYEQYF. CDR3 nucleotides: TGTGCCAGCAGCCGGACCGGGACTAGTTACTCCTACGAGCAGTACTTC.

The CDR3 DNA reads as TGCAGCGCCCGGAGTGCCGGTGGTGGGGAGCAGTACTTC. Translated, it gives CSARSAGGGEQYF. The chain employs TRBV29-1 and TRBJ2-7; no firm D call. The V end lost 7 bases, the J end lost 7 bases, and 20 bases lay between the germline ends. Per the germline V gene, CDR1 is SQVTM and CDR2 is ANQGSEA. The CDR3 runs to 13 residues.

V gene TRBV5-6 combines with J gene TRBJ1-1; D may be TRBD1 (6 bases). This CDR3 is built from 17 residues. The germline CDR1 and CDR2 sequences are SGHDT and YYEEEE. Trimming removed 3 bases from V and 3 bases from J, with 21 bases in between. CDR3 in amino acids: CASSYRDKGFQDTEAFF. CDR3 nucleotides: TGTGCCAGCAGCTACCGGGACAAGGGCTTCCAGGACACTGAAGCTTTCTTT. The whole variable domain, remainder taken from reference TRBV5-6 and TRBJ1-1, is DAGVTQSPTHLIKTRGQQVTLRCSPKSGHDTVSWYQQALGQGPQFIFQYYEEEERQRGNFPDRFSGHQFPNYSSELNVNALLLGDSALYLCASSYRDKGFQDTEAFFGQGTRLTVV.

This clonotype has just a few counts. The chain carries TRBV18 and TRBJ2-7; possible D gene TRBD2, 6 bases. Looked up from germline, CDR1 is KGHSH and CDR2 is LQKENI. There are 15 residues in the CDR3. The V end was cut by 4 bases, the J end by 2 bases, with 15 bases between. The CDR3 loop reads CASSLRDSGPYEQYF. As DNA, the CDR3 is TGTGCCAGCTCACTGCGGGACTCCGGACCCTACGAGCAGTACTTC.

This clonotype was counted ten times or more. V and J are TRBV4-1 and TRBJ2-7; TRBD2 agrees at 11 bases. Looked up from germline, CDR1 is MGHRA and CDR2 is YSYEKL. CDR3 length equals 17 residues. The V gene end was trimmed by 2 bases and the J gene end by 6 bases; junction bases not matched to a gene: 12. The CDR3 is CASSQLYPGLAVSEQYF. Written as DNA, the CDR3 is TGCGCCAGCAGCCAATTATACCCGGGACTAGCGGTCTCCGAGCAGTACTTC.

This CDR3 reads CASSLRRDPYNEQFF. The DNA of the CDR3 is TGTGCCAGCAGCTTAAGGCGGGACCCCTACAATGAGCAGTTCTTC. The V call is TRBV7-8, the J call TRBJ2-1, with a possible D match to TRBD2 (6 bases). The germline V gene has CDR1 SGHVS and CDR2 FQNEAQ. V was clipped by 2 bases and J by 2 bases, with 10 bases between them. This CDR3 spans 15 amino acids.

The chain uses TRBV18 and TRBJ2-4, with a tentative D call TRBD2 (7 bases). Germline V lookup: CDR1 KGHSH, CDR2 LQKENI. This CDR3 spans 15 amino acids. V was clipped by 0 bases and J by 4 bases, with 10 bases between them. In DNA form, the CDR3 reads TGTGCCAGCTCACCACCGGGAGGGGGAAAAAACATTCAGTACTTC. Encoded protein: CASSPPGGGKNIQYF. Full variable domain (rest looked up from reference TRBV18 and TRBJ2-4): NAGVMQNPRHLVRRRGQEARLRCSPMKGHSHVYWYRQLPEEGLKFMVYLQKENIIDESGMPKERFSAEFPKEGPSILRIQQVVRGDSAAYFCASSPPGGGKNIQYFGAGTRLSVL.